Shown below are 30 T cell receptor beta chains from a single sample sequenced in a study of shared clonotypes between healthy human individuals. Method: immunoSEQ multiplex PCR; TCRdb's copy keeps in-frame clones and lacks some. The sample lists about 990,000 clones; 78% were seen once. Input material: memory CD4+ T cells from PBMCs. Sample subset: CD45RA-negative fraction. The source of these receptors is a man younger than 35 in good health. Some clones in this sample may be carry-over from other donors' samples.

This rearrangement joins TRBV18 to TRBJ1-2, with D uncertain. This CDR3 spans 15 amino acids. Germline CDR1 is KGHSH and CDR2 is LQKENI. V shed 5 bases and J shed 2 bases, with 15 bases lying between them. CDR3 amino acids: CASSSKEVENYGYTF. The DNA of the CDR3 is TGTGCCAGCTCATCAAAGGAGGTAGAGAACTATGGCTACACCTTC.

J is TRBJ1-4 and V is TRBV18, with D tentatively TRBD1 (5 bases). V lost 3 bases and J 5 bases, leaving 13 bases between the germline ends. Germline CDR1 is KGHSH and CDR2 is LQKENI. This CDR3 comprises 15 residues. CDR3 DNA sequence: TGTGCCAGCTCACCCACGTTCGACAGCAATGAAAAACTGTTTTTT. Translating it yields CASSPTFDSNEKLFF. The variable domain in full, completed from reference TRBV18 and TRBJ1-4, reads NAGVMQNPRHLVRRRGQEARLRCSPMKGHSHVYWYRQLPEEGLKFMVYLQKENIIDESGMPKERFSAEFPKEGPSILRIQQVVRGDSAAYFCASSPTFDSNEKLFFGSGTQLSVL.

J is TRBJ1-1 and V is TRBV18; D is possibly TRBD1 (6 bases). CDR1 KGHSH and CDR2 LQKENI come from the germline V gene. This CDR3 has 15 amino acids. Trimming took off 3 bases at V and 0 bases at J, with 11 bases between the two ends. The DNA of the CDR3 is TGTGCCAGCTCACCTACTAGGGGGTTGAACACTGAAGCTTTCTTT. Amino acids: CASSPTRGLNTEAFF.

V gene TRBV7-9 combines with J gene TRBJ2-6, with a weak D call TRBD1 (7 bases). Trimming removed 5 bases at V and 3 bases at J, with 11 bases between. The CDR3 contains 15 residues. Per the germline V gene, CDR1 is SEHNR and CDR2 is FQNEAQ (reference sequence). As DNA, the CDR3 is TGTGCCAGCAGCCTCAGGGGGGTTGGGGCCAACGTCCTGACTTTC. Protein product: CASSLRGVGANVLTF.

V and J are TRBV27 and TRBJ1-4, with D unresolved. CDR3 length: 15 residues. The germline V and J ends were trimmed by 9 bases and 0 bases, with 14 bases remaining between them. Germline lookup yields CDR1 MNHEY and CDR2 SMNVEV (reference sequence). CDR3 DNA sequence: TGTGCCAGTCGCGGCCTCGGGGCAACTAATGAAAAACTGTTTTTT. Its protein product is CASRGLGATNEKLFF.

This chain links TRBV9 with TRBJ2-5; D may match TRBD1 or TRBD2 (5 bases each). The V end was cut by 3 bases, the J end by 0 bases, with 18 bases between. The CDR3 has 17 residues. CDR1 SGDLS and CDR2 YYNGEE come from the germline V gene. CDR3 loop: CASSEADGGRYQETQYF. CDR3 bases: TGTGCCAGCAGCGAGGCGGATGGGGGACGGTACCAAGAGACCCAGTACTTC.

The table lists this clone with a count of one. This chain connects TRBV6-5 to TRBJ1-1, with 9 bases fitting TRBD1. The CDR3 consists of 15 residues. Germline V CDR1 and CDR2: MNHEY, SVGAGI. With 6 bases clipped from V and 3 bases from J, the junction kept 8 bases outside the gene matches. CDR3 sequence: CASRGGQGADTEAFF. The DNA of the CDR3 is TGTGCCAGCAGGGGGGGACAGGGCGCGGACACTGAAGCTTTCTTT.

This chain links TRBV27 with TRBJ2-7; 8 nucleotides match TRBD2. Germline CDR1 reads MNHEY; CDR2 reads SMNVEV (reference sequence). This CDR3 has 15 amino acids. The V segment lost 2 bases and the J segment 4 bases; nucleotides outside the gene matches: 7. The CDR3 DNA follows: TGTGCCAGCAGTTTAAAGCCCCCGGGGGGGTACGAGCAGTACTTC. It translates to CASSLKPPGGYEQYF.

The rearrangement links TRBV5-4 to TRBJ2-5; possibly TRBD1 for D (8 bases). This CDR3 spans 17 amino acids. V gave up 3 bases and J gave up 1 base, with 19 bases separating them. Germline V gene data show CDR1 as SGHNT and CDR2 as YYREEE (reference sequence). The CDR3 here is CASSWGGQGGGQETQYF. For the CDR3, the DNA is TGTGCCAGCAGCTGGGGCGGACAGGGAGGGGGCCAAGAGACCCAGTACTTC.

V usage is TRBV4-2 and J usage is TRBJ2-1, with D possibly being TRBD1 or TRBD2 (5 bases each). The germline V gene encodes CDR1 LGHNA and CDR2 YNFKEQ. Deletions cut 0 bases from V and 9 bases from J, with 21 bases between. The CDR3 is made up of 17 amino acids. The CDR3 sequence is CASSQDRLGDGAAEQFF. The CDR3 bases are TGTGCCAGCAGCCAAGATCGTTTGGGGGACGGAGCGGCTGAGCAGTTCTTC.

The chain carries TRBV10-2 and TRBJ2-7; D remains unclear. Trimming stripped 7 bases from V and 4 bases from J, with 8 bases between. This CDR3 spans 11 amino acids. Germline V gives CDR1 WSHSY, CDR2 SAAADI. CDR3 sequence: CASMYQYEQYF. As DNA, the CDR3 is TGCGCCAGCATGTACCAGTACGAGCAGTACTTC.

With respect to this clone: This sequence is one base from a far larger clone and is likely a read error. The chain is built from TRBV10-1 and TRBJ1-5; TRBD1 matches at 10 bases. The CDR3 spans 17 residues. V lost 7 bases and J lost 4; bases outside the gene matches: 13. Per the germline V gene, CDR1 is WNHNN and CDR2 is SYGVQD (reference sequence). The CDR3 DNA sequence: TGCGCCAGCAATGAAGGATCCGGGACAGGGGTTAATCAGCCCCAGCATTTT. Translating gives CASNEGSGTGVNQPQHF.

The V gene is TRBV5-1, the J gene TRBJ2-7; D is uncertain. Trimming took 0 bases from V and 5 from J, leaving 12 bases between them. The CDR3 is 14 residues long. Germline CDR1 is SGHRS and CDR2 is YFSETQ. CDR3 sequence: CASSLGLTSDEQYF. For the CDR3, the DNA is TGCGCCAGCAGCTTGGGACTTACCTCTGACGAGCAGTACTTC.

In this sample, this clone turned up many times. The CDR3 sequence: CASSLETGGNTEAFF. DNA for the CDR3: TGTGCCAGCAGCTTGGAAACTGGAGGGAACACTGAAGCTTTCTTT. V gene TRBV5-4 combines with J gene TRBJ1-1; no clear D. Trimming removed 0 bases at V and 1 base at J, with 10 bases between. This CDR3 is 15 amino acids long. Germline loops: CDR1 SGHNT, CDR2 YYREEE (reference sequence).

With respect to this clone: Just one base apart from a much larger clone, this may be a read error. Distinct nucleotide sequences in the sample also encode this CDR3. The chain has TRBV7-9 and TRBJ2-5; D not certain. The length of the CDR3 is 12 residues. V shed 0 bases and J shed 4 bases, with 3 bases lying between them. Germline V lookup: CDR1 SEHNR, CDR2 FQNEAQ (reference sequence). For the CDR3, the DNA is TGTGCCAGCAGCTTAGCCGGAGAGACCCAGTACTTC. Protein: CASSLAGETQYF.

Of note for this clone: The identical CDR3 is also encoded by other nucleotide sequences in the sample. The chain recombines TRBV13 with TRBJ2-2; D ambiguous. The germline V gene encodes CDR1 PRHDT and CDR2 FYEKMQ (reference sequence). Trimming pared 3 bases from V and 7 bases from J, leaving 6 bases between. There are 12 residues in the CDR3. The CDR3 sequence: CASSLSGGELFF. For the CDR3, the DNA is TGTGCCAGCAGCTTGAGTGGCGGGGAGCTGTTTTTT. The whole variable domain, remainder taken from reference TRBV13 and TRBJ2-2, is AAGVIQSPRHLIKEKRETATLKCYPIPRHDTVYWYQQGPGQDPQFLISFYEKMQSDKGSIPDRFSAQQFSDYHSELNMSSLELGDSALYFCASSLSGGELFFGEGSRLTVL.

This clone was found once. The chain combines TRBV27 with TRBJ2-7, with 10 positions matching TRBD1. The CDR3 is made up of 15 amino acids. Germline V lookup: CDR1 MNHEY, CDR2 SMNVEV (reference sequence). J gave up 7 bases and V 5 bases, and 11 bases lay outside the gene matches. CDR3: CASSPTGTGAGEQYF. CDR3 sequence (DNA): TGTGCCAGCAGTCCTACCGGGACAGGGGCGGGTGAGCAGTACTTC.

The chain couples TRBV7-2 to TRBJ1-3, with TRBD1 identical over 8 bases. V trimming: 6 bases; J trimming: 2 bases; junction bases outside the gene matches: 6. The CDR3 has 15 amino acids. Germline V CDR1 and CDR2: SGHTA, FQGNSA. Here the CDR3 reads CASSYDRGPGNTIYF. In DNA form, the CDR3 reads TGTGCCAGCAGTTATGACAGGGGACCTGGAAACACCATATATTTT.

The V gene is TRBV7-9, the J gene TRBJ2-4; D is possibly TRBD2 (5 bases). Germline V gene lookup returns CDR1 SEHNR and CDR2 FQNEAQ (reference sequence). The CDR3 loop spans 15 amino acids. V was pared by 5 bases and J by 8 bases, with 19 bases between. CDR3 loop: CASSPESGSGYIQYF. CDR3 DNA sequence: TGTGCCAGCAGCCCCGAGTCTGGTTCGGGATACATTCAGTACTTC. The complete variable domain, with remaining parts taken from reference TRBV7-9 and TRBJ2-4, reads DTGVSQNPRHKITKRGQNVTFRCDPISEHNRLYWYRQTLGQGPEFLTYFQNEAQLEKSRLLSDRFSAERPKGSFSTLEIQRTEQGDSAMYLCASSPESGSGYIQYFGAGTRLSVL.

The rearrangement links TRBV29-1 to TRBJ2-7; 7 nucleotides line up with TRBD2. In germline, CDR1 is SQVTM, CDR2 ANQGSEA. The CDR3 contains 14 residues. With 4 bases clipped from V and 0 bases from J, the junction kept 6 bases outside the gene matches. The CDR3 coding sequence is TGCAGCGTTGCGACTAGCCGAAGCTCCTACGAGCAGTACTTC. Protein: CSVATSRSSYEQYF.

This clone was detected only a few times. The gene calls are TRBV5-1 and TRBJ2-1; D is perhaps TRBD2 (5 bases). The CDR3 runs 14 residues. The V gene lost 4 bases and the J gene lost 3 bases, with 11 bases spanning the gap. Germline CDR1 is SGHRS and CDR2 is YFSETQ. CDR3 sequence: CASSNLRDYNEQFF. CDR3 sequence (DNA): TGCGCCAGCAGCAATCTTCGGGACTACAATGAGCAGTTCTTC.

A few counts support this clone. This rearrangement joins TRBV7-8 to TRBJ1-3, with no clear D. This CDR3 spans 15 amino acids. Per germline, CDR1 SGHVS and CDR2 FQNEAQ. V was cut by 5 bases and J by 3 bases, with 14 bases left in between. DNA for the CDR3: TGTGCCAGCAGCGTCCCATCCCTTGGTGGAAACACCATATATTTT. It translates to CASSVPSLGGNTIYF.

This chain links TRBV6-5 with TRBJ2-7; 8 bases are shared with TRBD2. Germline assignment: CDR1 MNHEY and CDR2 SVGAGI. The V gene end was trimmed by 8 bases and the J gene end by 4 bases; junction bases not matched to a gene: 10. The CDR3 has 14 residues. CDR3 amino acids: CASATGGLFYEQYF. The CDR3 DNA reads TGTGCCAGCGCGACGGGGGGGCTGTTTTACGAGCAGTACTTC.

This chain joins TRBV5-6 and TRBJ1-3; D is possibly TRBD1 (6 bases). The CDR3 sequence is 15 residues long. Trimming left V 6 bases short and J 4 bases short, with 17 bases between. Germline-derived CDR1 and CDR2 are SGHDT and YYEEEE. In DNA form, the CDR3 reads TGTGCCAGCAAGGCAGGGGCCGGGAGCGGAAACACCATATATTTT. Its protein product is CASKAGAGSGNTIYF.

The chain employs TRBV11-3 and TRBJ2-3, with 8 positions matching TRBD2. Trimming removed 3 bases from V and 8 bases from J; junction bases left unmatched: 7. Germline CDR1 reads SGHNT; CDR2 reads YENEEA. CDR3 size: 14 residues. This CDR3 is CASSLGLDRSTQYF. As DNA, the CDR3 is TGTGCCAGCAGCTTGGGACTAGATAGGAGTACGCAGTATTTT.

This rearrangement joins TRBV10-3 to TRBJ1-2; perhaps TRBD1 as D (6 bases). The CDR3 spans 13 residues. Germline V gene sequence: CDR1 ENHRY, CDR2 SYGVKD. V was trimmed by 7 bases and J by 0 bases, leaving 9 bases between them. This CDR3 is CAINAGANYGYTF. The CDR3 DNA follows: TGTGCCATCAATGCAGGGGCTAACTATGGCTACACCTTC.

This clone has only a few counts. This rearrangement joins TRBV7-9 to TRBJ2-1; 7 bases fit TRBD2. J was trimmed by 9 bases and V by 2 bases; bases with no gene match: 1. Germline values: CDR1 SEHNR, CDR2 FQNEAQ (reference sequence). The CDR3 spans 12 residues. The CDR3, as DNA: TGTGCCAGCAGCTTAATAGCGGGTGAGCAGTTCTTC. Amino acids: CASSLIAGEQFF.

The chain joins TRBV29-1 to TRBJ1-2, with 7 bases identical to TRBD1. This CDR3 comprises 12 residues. The V segment lost 5 bases and the J segment 6 bases; nucleotides outside the gene matches: 6. The V gene's germline CDR1 is SQVTM and CDR2 ANQGSEA. The CDR3 bases are TGCAGCGTTACCGGGACAGTTAATGGCTACACCTTC. Encoded protein: CSVTGTVNGYTF.

The chain uses TRBV9 and TRBJ2-2; D gene uncertain. The CDR3 extends over 16 amino acids. CDR1 is SGDLS, CDR2 YYNGEE, per germline. The V and J ends lost 1 base and 0 bases respectively, with 10 bases between them. CDR3: CASSVRSSPNTGELFF. The CDR3 nucleotides read TGTGCCAGCAGCGTAAGAAGCAGCCCGAACACCGGGGAGCTGTTTTTT.

This chain joins TRBV6-1 and TRBJ2-1, with 9 bases that match TRBD2. This CDR3 contains 14 residues. CDR1 is MNHNS, CDR2 SASEGT, per germline. The V and J ends lost 4 bases and 3 bases, in that order; junction bases with no gene match: 1. CDR3 residues: CASSVSGGYNEQFF. CDR3 in DNA: TGTGCCAGCAGTGTTAGCGGGGGCTACAATGAGCAGTTCTTC.